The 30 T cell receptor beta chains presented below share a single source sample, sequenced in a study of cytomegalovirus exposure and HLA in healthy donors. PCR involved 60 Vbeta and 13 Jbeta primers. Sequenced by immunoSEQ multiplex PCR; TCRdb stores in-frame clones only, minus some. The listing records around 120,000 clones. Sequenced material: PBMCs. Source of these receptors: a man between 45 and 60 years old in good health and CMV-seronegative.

This CDR3 reads CASSQDSRRGYNEKLFF. The CDR3, as DNA: TGCGCCAGCAGCCAAGATTCAAGGAGGGGTTATAATGAAAAACTGTTTTTT. V is TRBV4-1 and J is TRBJ1-4; D is possibly TRBD1 (5 bases). The CDR3 loop spans 17 amino acids. V shed 0 bases and J shed 4 bases, with 15 bases lying between them. Germline V gene sequence: CDR1 MGHRA, CDR2 YSYEKL.

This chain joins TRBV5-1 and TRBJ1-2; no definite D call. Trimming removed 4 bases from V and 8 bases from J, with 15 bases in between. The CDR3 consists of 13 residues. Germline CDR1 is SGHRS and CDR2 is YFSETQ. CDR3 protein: CASSPTRREGYTF. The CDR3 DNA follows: TGCGCCAGCAGCCCCACCCGGAGGGAGGGCTACACCTTC.

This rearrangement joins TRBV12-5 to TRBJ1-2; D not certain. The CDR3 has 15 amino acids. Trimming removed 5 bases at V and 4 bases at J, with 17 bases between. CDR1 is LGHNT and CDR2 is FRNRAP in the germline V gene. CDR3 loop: CASGPPTGYGYGYTF. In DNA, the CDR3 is TGTGCTAGTGGTCCCCCAACGGGGTATGGCTATGGCTACACCTTC.

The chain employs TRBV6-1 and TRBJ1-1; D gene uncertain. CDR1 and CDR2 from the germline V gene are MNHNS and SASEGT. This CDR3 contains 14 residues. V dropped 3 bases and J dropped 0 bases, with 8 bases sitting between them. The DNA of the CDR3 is TGTGCCAGCAGTGACAGATCCCTGAACACTGAAGCTTTCTTT. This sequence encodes CASSDRSLNTEAFF.

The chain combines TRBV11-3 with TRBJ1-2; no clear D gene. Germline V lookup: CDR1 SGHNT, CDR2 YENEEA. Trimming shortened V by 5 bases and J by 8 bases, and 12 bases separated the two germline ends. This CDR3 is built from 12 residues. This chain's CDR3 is CASSPGSEGYTF. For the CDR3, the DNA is TGTGCCAGCAGCCCCGGGTCTGAGGGCTACACCTTC.

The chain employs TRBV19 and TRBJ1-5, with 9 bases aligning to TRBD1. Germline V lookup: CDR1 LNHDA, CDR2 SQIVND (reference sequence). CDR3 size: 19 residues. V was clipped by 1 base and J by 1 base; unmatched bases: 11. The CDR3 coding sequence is TGTGCCAGTAGTATAGTAGCGGGGACAGGGATAGGGAGCAATCAGCCCCAGCATTTT. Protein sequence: CASSIVAGTGIGSNQPQHF. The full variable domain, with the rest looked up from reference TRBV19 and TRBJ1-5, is DGGITQSPKYLFRKEGQNVTLSCEQNLNHDAMYWYRQDPGQGLRLIYYSQIVNDFQKGDIAEGYSVSREKKESFPLTVTSAQKNPTAFYLCASSIVAGTGIGSNQPQHFGDGTRLSIL.

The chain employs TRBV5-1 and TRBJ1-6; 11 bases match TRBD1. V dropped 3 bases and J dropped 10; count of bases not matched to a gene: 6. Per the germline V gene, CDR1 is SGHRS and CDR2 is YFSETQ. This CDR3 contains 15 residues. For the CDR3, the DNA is TGCGCCAGCAGCTGGGGACAGGGGGGACACTCACCCCTCCACTTT. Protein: CASSWGQGGHSPLHF.

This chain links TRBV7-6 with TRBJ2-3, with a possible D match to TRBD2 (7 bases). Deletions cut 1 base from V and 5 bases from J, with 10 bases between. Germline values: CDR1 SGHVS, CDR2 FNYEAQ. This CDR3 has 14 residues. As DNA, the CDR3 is TGTGCCAGCAGCTTAGAGGGGGGGGAAGATACGCAGTATTTT. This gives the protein CASSLEGGEDTQYF.

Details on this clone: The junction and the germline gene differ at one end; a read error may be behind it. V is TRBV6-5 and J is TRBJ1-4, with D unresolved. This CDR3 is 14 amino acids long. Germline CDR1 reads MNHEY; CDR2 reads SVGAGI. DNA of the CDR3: TGTGCCAGCAGTAACTCCCATACTTCAGAAAAACTGTTTTTT. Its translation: CASSNSHTSEKLFF.

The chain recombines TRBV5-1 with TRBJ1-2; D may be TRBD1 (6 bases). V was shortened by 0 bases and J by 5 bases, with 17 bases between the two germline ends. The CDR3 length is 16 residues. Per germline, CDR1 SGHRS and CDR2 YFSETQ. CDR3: CASSLDPQGAGYGYTF. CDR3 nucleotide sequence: TGCGCCAGCAGCTTGGATCCACAGGGAGCAGGGTATGGCTACACCTTC.

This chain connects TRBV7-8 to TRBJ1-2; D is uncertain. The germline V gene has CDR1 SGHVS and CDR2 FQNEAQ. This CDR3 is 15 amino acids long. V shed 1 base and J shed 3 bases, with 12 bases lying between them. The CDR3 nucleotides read TGTGCCAGCAGCTTAGAGGGCAGCGGCGACTATGGCTACACCTTC. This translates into CASSLEGSGDYGYTF.

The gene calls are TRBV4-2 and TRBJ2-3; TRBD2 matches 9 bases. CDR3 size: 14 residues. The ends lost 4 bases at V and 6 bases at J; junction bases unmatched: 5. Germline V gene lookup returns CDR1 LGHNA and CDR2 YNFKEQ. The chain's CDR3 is CASSRSGSLDTQYF. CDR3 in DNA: TGTGCCAGCAGCCGTAGCGGGAGTCTGGATACGCAGTATTTT.

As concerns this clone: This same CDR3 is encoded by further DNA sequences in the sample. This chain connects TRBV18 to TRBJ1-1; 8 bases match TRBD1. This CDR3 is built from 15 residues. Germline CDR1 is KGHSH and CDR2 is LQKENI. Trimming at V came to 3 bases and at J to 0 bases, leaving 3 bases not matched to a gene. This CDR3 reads CASSPGTGLNTEAFF. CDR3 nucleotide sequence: TGTGCCAGCTCACCGGGGACAGGCTTGAACACTGAAGCTTTCTTT.

CDR3 residues: CASSQSRVSTEAFF. CDR3 DNA sequence: TGCGCCAGCAGCCAGAGCAGGGTTTCCACTGAAGCTTTCTTT. The chain joins TRBV4-3 to TRBJ1-1; TRBD1 is a possible D gene (5 bases). Germline V lookup: CDR1 LGHNA, CDR2 YSLEER. V gave up 3 bases and J gave up 4 bases, with 12 bases separating them. This CDR3 region has 14 residues.

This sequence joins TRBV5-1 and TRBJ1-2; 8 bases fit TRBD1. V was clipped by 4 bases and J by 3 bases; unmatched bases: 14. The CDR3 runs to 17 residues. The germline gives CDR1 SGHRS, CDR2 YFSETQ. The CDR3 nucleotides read TGCGCCAGCAGCCCCGGACAGGGAGCCCATGGTGACTATGGCTACACCTTC. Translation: CASSPGQGAHGDYGYTF.

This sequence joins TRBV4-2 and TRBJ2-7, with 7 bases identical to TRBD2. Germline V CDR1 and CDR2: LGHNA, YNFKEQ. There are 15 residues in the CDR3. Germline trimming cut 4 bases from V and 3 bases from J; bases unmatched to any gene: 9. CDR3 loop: CASSPAGGDYYEQYF. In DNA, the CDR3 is TGTGCCAGCAGCCCCGCTGGGGGGGACTACTACGAGCAGTACTTC.

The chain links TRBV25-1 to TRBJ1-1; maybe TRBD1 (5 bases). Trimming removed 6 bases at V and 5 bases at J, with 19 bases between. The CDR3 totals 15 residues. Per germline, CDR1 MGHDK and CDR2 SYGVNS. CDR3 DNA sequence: TGTGCCAGCAGCCCACCCGGGACTCCAGGGACTGAAGCTTTCTTT. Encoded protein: CASSPPGTPGTEAFF. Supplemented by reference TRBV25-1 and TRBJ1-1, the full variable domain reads EADIYQTPRYLVIGTGKKITLECSQTMGHDKMYWYQQDPGMELHLIHYSYGVNSTEKGDLSSESTVSRIRTEHFPLTLESARPSHTSQYLCASSPPGTPGTEAFFGQGTRLTVV.

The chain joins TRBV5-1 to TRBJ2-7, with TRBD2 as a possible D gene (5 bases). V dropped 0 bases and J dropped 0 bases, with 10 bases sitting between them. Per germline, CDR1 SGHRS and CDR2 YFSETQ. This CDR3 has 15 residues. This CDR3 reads CASSLGYGSSYEQYF. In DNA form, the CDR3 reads TGCGCCAGCAGCTTGGGTTATGGGAGCTCCTACGAGCAGTACTTC.

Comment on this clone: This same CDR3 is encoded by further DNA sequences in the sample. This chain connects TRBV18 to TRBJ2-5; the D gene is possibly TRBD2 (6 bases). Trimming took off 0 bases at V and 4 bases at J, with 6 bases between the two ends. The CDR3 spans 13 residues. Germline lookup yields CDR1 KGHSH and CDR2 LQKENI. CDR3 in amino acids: CASSPPGGETQYF. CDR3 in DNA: TGTGCCAGCTCACCACCGGGGGGAGAGACCCAGTACTTC.

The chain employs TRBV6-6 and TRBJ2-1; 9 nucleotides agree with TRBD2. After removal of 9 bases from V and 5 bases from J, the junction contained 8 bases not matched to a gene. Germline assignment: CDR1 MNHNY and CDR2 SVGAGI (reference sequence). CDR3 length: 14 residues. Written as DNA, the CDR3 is TGTGCCAGTCAACCGACTAGCGGCCACAATGAGCAGTTCTTC. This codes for CASQPTSGHNEQFF.

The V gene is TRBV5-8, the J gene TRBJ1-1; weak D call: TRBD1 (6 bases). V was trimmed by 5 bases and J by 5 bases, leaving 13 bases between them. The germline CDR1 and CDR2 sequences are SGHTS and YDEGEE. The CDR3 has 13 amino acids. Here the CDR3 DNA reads TGTGCCAGCAGAAAGAACAGGGAAACTGAAGCTTTCTTT. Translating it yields CASRKNRETEAFF.

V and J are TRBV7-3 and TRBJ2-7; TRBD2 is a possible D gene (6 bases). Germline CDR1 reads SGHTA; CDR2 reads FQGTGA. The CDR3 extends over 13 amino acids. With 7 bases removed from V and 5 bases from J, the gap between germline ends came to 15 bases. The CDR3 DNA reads TGTGCCAGCACCGACCGGGGGACCGACGAGCAGTACTTC. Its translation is CASTDRGTDEQYF.

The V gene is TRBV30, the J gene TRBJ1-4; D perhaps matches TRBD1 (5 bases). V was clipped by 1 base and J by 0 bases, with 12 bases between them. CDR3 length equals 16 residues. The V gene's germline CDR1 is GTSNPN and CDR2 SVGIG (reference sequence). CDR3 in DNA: TGTGCCTGGAGTGACAACACAGGTTCAACTAATGAAAAACTGTTTTTT. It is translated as CAWSDNTGSTNEKLFF.

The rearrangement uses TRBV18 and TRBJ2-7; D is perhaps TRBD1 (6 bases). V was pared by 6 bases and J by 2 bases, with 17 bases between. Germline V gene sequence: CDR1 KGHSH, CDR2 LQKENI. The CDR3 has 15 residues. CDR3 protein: CASSPGGVVAYEQYF. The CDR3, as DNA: TGTGCCAGCTCCCCTGGGGGCGTAGTGGCCTACGAGCAGTACTTC.

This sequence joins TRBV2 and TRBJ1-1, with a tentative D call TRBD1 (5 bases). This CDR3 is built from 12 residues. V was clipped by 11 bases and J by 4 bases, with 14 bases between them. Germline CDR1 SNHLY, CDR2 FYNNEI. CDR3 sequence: CACSRDPTEAFF. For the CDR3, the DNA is TGTGCCTGTTCGCGGGACCCCACTGAAGCTTTCTTT. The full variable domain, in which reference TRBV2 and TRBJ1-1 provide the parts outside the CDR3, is EPEVTQTPSHQVTQMGQEVILRCVPISNHLYFYWYRQILGQKVEFLVSFYNNEISEKSEIFDDQFSVERPDGSNFTLKIRSTKLEDSAMYFCACSRDPTEAFFGQGTRLTVV.

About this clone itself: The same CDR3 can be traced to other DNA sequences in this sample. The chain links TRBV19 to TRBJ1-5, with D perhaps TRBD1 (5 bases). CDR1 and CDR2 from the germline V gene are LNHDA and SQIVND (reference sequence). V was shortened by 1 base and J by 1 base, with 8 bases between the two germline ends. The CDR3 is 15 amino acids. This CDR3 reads CASSIVPGSNQPQHF. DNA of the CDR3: TGTGCCAGTAGTATAGTTCCAGGGAGCAATCAGCCCCAGCATTTT.

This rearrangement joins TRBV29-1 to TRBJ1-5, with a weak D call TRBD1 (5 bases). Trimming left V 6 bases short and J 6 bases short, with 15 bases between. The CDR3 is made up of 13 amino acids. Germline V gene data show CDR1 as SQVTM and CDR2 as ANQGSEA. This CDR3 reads CSVNGGEGQPQHF. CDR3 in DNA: TGCAGCGTGAACGGAGGGGAGGGTCAGCCCCAGCATTTT.

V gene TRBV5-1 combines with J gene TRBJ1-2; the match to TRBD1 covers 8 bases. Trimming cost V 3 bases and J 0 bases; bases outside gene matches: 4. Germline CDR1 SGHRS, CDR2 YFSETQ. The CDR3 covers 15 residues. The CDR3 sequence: CASSWGTGANYGYTF. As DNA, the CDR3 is TGCGCCAGCAGCTGGGGGACAGGCGCTAACTATGGCTACACCTTC.

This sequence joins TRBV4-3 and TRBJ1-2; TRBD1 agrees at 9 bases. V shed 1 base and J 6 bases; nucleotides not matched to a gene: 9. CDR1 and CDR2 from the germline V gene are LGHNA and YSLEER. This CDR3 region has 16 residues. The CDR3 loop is CASSQGPRQGDNGYTF. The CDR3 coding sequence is TGCGCCAGCAGCCAAGGACCCCGACAGGGGGATAATGGCTACACCTTC.

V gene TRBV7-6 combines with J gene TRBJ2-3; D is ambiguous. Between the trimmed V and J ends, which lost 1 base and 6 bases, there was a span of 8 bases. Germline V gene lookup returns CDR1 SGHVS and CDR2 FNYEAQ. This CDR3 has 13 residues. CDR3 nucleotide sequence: TGTGCCAGCAGCTTAGTCTCAGGTGATACGCAGTATTTT. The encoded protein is CASSLVSGDTQYF.